One and the same sample provided the 13 T cell receptor beta chains below, sequenced in a study of cytomegalovirus exposure and HLA in healthy donors. A multiplex PCR was run with 60 Vbeta primers and 13 Jbeta primers. Sequencing was performed with immunoSEQ multiplex PCR; in TCRdb, only in-frame clones are kept and a portion is missing. The sample includes 130,000 to 150,000 clones, more than 70% of them seen just once. Sequenced sample: PBMCs. The source of these receptors is a woman aged 35 to 49 in good health and CMV-seronegative.

The chain links TRBV5-1 to TRBJ2-1; TRBD1 agrees at 11 bases. V was pared by 1 base and J by 7 bases, with 7 bases of the junction left unmatched. The CDR3 runs 16 residues. CDR1 SGHRS and CDR2 YFSETQ come from the germline V gene. CDR3 in DNA: TGCGCCAGCAGCTTGACCCTGGGACAGGGGGGAAATGAGCAGTTCTTC. Residues: CASSLTLGQGGNEQFF.

The chain links TRBV4-1 to TRBJ1-4, with TRBD1 identical over 8 bases. CDR3 length equals 18 residues. Germline loops: CDR1 MGHRA, CDR2 YSYEKL. J was trimmed by 0 bases and V by 2 bases; bases with no gene match: 8. The CDR3 sequence is CASSQRRQGRATNEKLFF. As DNA, the CDR3 is TGCGCCAGCAGCCAACGGAGACAGGGGCGGGCAACTAATGAAAAACTGTTTTTT.

This CDR3 is CASKVGGADTQYF. In DNA form, the CDR3 reads TGTGCCAGCAAGGTCGGCGGGGCAGATACGCAGTATTTT. J is TRBJ2-3 and V is TRBV28; maybe TRBD2 (6 bases). The CDR3 loop spans 13 amino acids. CDR1 is MDHEN and CDR2 is SYDVKM in the germline V gene. V was cut by 7 bases and J by 4 bases, with 12 bases left in between.

V and J are TRBV6-5 and TRBJ1-3, with 12 positions matching TRBD1. CDR3 size: 15 residues. J lost 5 bases, V lost 6 bases, and 5 bases had no gene match. Germline V lookup: CDR1 MNHEY, CDR2 SVGAGI. The CDR3 loop is CASRRDRGLRNTIYF. CDR3 nucleotide sequence: TGTGCCAGCAGAAGGGACAGGGGGCTGAGAAACACCATATATTTT.

The chain uses TRBV5-8 and TRBJ2-5; possibly TRBD1 for D (6 bases). The germline V gene has CDR1 SGHTS and CDR2 YDEGEE. This CDR3 comprises 16 residues. Trimming cost V 0 bases and J 1 base, with 13 bases left between them. Here the CDR3 reads CASSLGGPYGQETQYF. CDR3 bases: TGTGCCAGCAGCTTGGGGGGGCCTTATGGCCAAGAGACCCAGTACTTC.

The V gene is TRBV6-5, the J gene TRBJ2-6; the D gene is possibly TRBD1 (6 bases). The CDR3 has 15 amino acids. CDR1 and CDR2 (germline): MNHEY, SVGAGI. V lost 4 bases and J 0 bases, leaving 7 bases between the germline ends. The CDR3 here is CASSWGLSGANVLTF. For the CDR3, the DNA is TGTGCCAGCAGTTGGGGGCTCTCTGGGGCCAACGTCCTGACTTTC.

This clone was found a few times. The rearrangement links TRBV18 to TRBJ1-2; D gene uncertain. V shed 4 bases and J shed 1 base, with 7 bases lying between them. The CDR3 loop spans 13 amino acids. CDR1 KGHSH and CDR2 LQKENI come from the germline V gene. The CDR3 coding sequence is TGTGCCAGCTCACGACAAGTTAACTATGGCTACACCTTC. Its translation is CASSRQVNYGYTF.

This clone was seen a few times. The sample has other DNA sequences that encode this CDR3 too. V and J are TRBV9 and TRBJ1-1; no firm D call. The CDR3 length is 13 residues. The V gene lost 0 bases and the J gene lost 2 bases, with 5 bases spanning the gap. Germline CDR1 and CDR2: SGDLS and YYNGEE. The CDR3 reads CASSVAGNTEAFF. CDR3 DNA: TGTGCCAGCAGCGTAGCAGGTAACACTGAAGCTTTCTTT.

The J gene is TRBJ2-3, the V gene TRBV6-6; D possibly corresponds to TRBD2 (5 bases). The CDR3 covers 16 residues. From germline, CDR1 is MNHNY and CDR2 SVGAGI (reference sequence). V was cut by 6 bases and J by 3 bases, with 19 bases left in between. CDR3 sequence (DNA): TGTGCCAGCAGCCCTTCTGCTAGCCTGTATACAGATACGCAGTATTTT. This sequence encodes CASSPSASLYTDTQYF.

The chain employs TRBV18 and TRBJ2-5; unclear D gene. With 3 bases removed from V and 9 bases from J, the gap between germline ends came to 20 bases. The CDR3 consists of 15 residues. Per germline, CDR1 KGHSH and CDR2 LQKENI. The CDR3 sequence is CASSPGPIVPWAQYF. DNA for the CDR3: TGTGCCAGCTCACCGGGCCCCATCGTCCCCTGGGCCCAGTACTTC.

The chain couples TRBV13 to TRBJ2-1; possibly TRBD1 for D (5 bases). V was shortened by 6 bases and J by 1 base, with 25 bases between the two germline ends. This CDR3 spans 19 amino acids. The germline V gene has CDR1 PRHDT and CDR2 FYEKMQ (reference sequence). In DNA, the CDR3 is TGTGCCAGCAGTTTCCTAGGGGTGTCCGGGTTCCCATCCTACAATGAGCAGTTCTTC. It encodes CASSFLGVSGFPSYNEQFF.

CDR3 region: CASSQLTGKYGYTF. CDR3 sequence (DNA): TGTGCCAGCAGCCAGTTGACAGGGAAATATGGCTACACCTTC. The chain carries TRBV4-2 and TRBJ1-2; 7 bases match TRBD1. CDR1 is LGHNA, CDR2 YNFKEQ, per germline. V lost 3 bases to trimming and J lost 5 bases; unmatched junction nucleotides: 6. The CDR3 spans 14 residues.

The gene calls are TRBV30 and TRBJ1-1; weak D call: TRBD1 (5 bases). CDR3 length equals 11 residues. The V and J ends lost 0 bases and 9 bases respectively, with 8 bases between them. From germline, CDR1 is GTSNPN and CDR2 SVGIG (reference sequence). The CDR3 DNA is TGTGCCTGGAGTGTTCAGGGAAAAGCTTTCTTT. Translating gives CAWSVQGKAFF.